This entry features one T cell receptor (beta chain) sequence. The source of the sample is a study of blood T cell repertoires in COVID-19. Study-wide context: The origin of the acute and convalescent COVID-19 samples was the United States, Italy and Spain.

TCRdb's copy holds only in-frame clones and misses some; the assay was immunoSEQ multiplex PCR. The profile covers hundreds of thousands of clones, with 80% to 90% appearing a single time and around 1.3% taken by the ten largest. Which cohort a participant joined came from the clinical history participants gave. V lost 2 bases and J 1 base, leaving 5 bases between the germline ends. CDR3 length: 13 residues. Germline V gene lookup returns CDR1 MGHRA and CDR2 YSYEKL. Sequencing input: PBMCs or T cells enriched from blood (not recorded which). This clonotype was obtained from a man aged 30 to 39 who had recovered from COVID-19. The rearrangement joins TRBV4-1 to TRBJ1-1; D uncertain. CDR3 DNA: TGCGCCAGCAGCCAAATGAGGAACACTGAAGCTTTCTTT. It specifies CASSQMRNTEAFF.